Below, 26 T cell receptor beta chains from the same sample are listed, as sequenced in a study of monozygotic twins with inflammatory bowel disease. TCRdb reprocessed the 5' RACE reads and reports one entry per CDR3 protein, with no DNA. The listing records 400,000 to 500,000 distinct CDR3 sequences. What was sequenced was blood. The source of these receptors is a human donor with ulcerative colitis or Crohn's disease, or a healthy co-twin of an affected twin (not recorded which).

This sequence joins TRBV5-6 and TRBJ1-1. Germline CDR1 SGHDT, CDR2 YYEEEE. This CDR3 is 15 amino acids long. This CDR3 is CASSLYPSWNTEAFF.

CDR3 region: CSVTGTSGGSYNEQFF. J is TRBJ2-1 and V is TRBV20-1; the D gene TCRdb calls, TRBD2, cannot be checked with no DNA. The CDR3 runs to 16 residues. The germline V gene encodes CDR1 DFQATT and CDR2 SNEGSKA (reference sequence).

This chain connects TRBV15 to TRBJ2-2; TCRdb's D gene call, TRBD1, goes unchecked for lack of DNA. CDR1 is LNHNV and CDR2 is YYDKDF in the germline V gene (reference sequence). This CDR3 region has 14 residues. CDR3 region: CATNSAPQGGELFF. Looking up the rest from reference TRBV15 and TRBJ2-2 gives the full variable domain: DAMVIQNPRYQVTQFGKPVTLSCSQTLNHNVMYWYQQKSSQAPKLLFHYYDKDFNNEADTPDNFQSRRPNTSFCFLDIRSPGLGDTAMYLCATNSAPQGGELFFGEGSRLTVL.

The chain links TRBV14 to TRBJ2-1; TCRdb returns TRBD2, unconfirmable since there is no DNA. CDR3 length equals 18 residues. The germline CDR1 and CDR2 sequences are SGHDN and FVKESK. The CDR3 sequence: CASSHRPGGANSIGEQFF. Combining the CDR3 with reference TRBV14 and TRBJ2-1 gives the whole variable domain EAGVTQFPSHSVIEKGQTVTLRCDPISGHDNLYWYRRVMGKEIKFLLHFVKESKQDESGMPNNRFLAERTGGTYSTLKVQPAELEDSGVYFCASSHRPGGANSIGEQFFGPGTRLTVL.

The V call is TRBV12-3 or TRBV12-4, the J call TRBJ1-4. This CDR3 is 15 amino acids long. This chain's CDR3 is CASTFRASTNEKLFF.

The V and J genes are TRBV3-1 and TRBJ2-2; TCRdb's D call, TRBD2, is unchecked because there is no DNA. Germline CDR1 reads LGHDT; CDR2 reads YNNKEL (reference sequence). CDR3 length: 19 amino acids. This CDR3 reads CASSQSRLAGGRGTGELFF.

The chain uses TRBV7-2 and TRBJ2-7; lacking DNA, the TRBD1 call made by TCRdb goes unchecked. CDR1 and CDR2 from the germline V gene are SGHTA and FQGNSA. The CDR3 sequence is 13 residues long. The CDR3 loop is CASSFGGQRAQYF.

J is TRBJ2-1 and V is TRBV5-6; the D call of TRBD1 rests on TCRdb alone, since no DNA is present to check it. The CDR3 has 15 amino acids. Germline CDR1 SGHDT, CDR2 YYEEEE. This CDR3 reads CASSLDRVYSNEQFF.

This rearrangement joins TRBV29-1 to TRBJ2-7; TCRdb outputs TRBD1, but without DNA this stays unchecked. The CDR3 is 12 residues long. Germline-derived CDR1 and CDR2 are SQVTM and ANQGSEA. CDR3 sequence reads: CSAGQGDLEQYF.

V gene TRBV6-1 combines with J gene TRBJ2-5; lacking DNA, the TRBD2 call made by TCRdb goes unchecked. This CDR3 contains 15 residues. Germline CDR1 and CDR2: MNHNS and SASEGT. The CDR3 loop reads CASSTPAGVQETQYF.

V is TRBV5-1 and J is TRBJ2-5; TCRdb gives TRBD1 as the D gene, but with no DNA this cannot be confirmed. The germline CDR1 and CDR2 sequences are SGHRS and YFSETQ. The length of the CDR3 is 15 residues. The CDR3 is CASSSGTAIQETQYF.

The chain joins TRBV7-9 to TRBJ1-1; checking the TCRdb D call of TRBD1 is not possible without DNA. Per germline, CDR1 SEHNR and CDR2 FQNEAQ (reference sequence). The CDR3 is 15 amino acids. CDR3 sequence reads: CASSLVDRANAEAFF. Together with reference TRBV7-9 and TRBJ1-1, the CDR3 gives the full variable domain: DTGVSQNPRHKITKRGQNVTFRCDPISEHNRLYWYRQTLGQGPEFLTYFQNEAQLEKSRLLSDRFSAERPKGSFSTLEIQRTEQGDSAMYLCASSLVDRANAEAFFGQGTRLTVV.

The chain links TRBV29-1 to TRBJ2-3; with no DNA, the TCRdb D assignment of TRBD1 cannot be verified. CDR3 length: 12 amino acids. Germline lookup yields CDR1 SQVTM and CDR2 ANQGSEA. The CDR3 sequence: CSVETGIDTQYF.

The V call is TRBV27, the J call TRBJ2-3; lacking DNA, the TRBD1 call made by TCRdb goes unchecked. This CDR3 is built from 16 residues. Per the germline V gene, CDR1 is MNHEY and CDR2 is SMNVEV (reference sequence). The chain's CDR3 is CASSLSRTGGRDTQYF.

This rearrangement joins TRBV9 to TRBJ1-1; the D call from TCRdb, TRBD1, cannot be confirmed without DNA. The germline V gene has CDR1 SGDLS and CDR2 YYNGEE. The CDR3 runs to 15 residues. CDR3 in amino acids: CASSKRDTFNTEAFF.

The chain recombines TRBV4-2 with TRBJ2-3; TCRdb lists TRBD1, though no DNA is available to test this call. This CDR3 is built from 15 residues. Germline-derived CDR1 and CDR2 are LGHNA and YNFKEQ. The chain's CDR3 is CASSQDEQGANTQYF.

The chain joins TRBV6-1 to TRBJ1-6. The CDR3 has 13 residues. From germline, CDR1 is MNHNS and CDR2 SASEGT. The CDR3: CASTEGYNSPLHF.

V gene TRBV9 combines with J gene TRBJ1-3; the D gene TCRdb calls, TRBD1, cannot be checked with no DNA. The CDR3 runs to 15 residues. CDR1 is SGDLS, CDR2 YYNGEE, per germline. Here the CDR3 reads CASSTTGRSGNTIYF.

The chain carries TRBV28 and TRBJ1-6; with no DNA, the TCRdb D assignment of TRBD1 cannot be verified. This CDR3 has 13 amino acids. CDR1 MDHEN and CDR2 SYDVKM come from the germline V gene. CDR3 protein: CASTSGGVSPLHF.

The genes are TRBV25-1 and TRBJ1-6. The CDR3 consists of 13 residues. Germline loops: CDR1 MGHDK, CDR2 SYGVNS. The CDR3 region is CASSDIQYLPLHF.

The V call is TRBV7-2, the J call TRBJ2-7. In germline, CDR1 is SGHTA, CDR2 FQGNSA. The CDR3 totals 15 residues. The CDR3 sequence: CASSPGLQLTYEQYF.

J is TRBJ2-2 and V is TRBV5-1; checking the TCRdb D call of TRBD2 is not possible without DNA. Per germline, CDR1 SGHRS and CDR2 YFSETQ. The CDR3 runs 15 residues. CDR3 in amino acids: CASSFRAQNTGELFF.

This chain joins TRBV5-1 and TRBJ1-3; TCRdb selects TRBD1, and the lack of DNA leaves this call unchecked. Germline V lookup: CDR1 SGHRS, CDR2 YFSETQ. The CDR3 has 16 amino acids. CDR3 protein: CASSLARGGNGNTIYF.

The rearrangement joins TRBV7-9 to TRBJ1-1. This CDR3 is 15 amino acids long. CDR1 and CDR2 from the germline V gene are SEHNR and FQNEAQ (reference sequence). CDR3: CASSLGPGGRTEAFF. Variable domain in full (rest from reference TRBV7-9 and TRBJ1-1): DTGVSQNPRHKITKRGQNVTFRCDPISEHNRLYWYRQTLGQGPEFLTYFQNEAQLEKSRLLSDRFSAERPKGSFSTLEIQRTEQGDSAMYLCASSLGPGGRTEAFFGQGTRLTVV.

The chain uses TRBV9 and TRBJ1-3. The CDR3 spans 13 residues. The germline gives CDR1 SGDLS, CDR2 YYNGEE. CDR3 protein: CASSVALGNTIYF.

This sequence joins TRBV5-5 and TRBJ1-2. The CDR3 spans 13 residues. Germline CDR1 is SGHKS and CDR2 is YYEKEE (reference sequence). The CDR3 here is CASSLGSYYGYTF.